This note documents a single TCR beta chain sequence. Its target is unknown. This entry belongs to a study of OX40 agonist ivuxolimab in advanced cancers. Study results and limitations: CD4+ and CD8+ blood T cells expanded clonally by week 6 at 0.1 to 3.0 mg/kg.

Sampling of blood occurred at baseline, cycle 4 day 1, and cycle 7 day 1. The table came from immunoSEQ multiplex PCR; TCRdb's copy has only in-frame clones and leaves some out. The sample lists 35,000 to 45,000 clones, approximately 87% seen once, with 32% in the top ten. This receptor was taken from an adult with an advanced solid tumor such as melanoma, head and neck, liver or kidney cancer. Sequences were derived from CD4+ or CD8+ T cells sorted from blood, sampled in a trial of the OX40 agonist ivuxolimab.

CDR3 sequence: CASSHGEGLNYGYTF. CDR3 sequence (DNA): TGCGCCAGCAGCCACGGGGAGGGGCTGAACTATGGCTACACCTTC. The chain has TRBV4-1 and TRBJ1-2; perhaps TRBD1 as D (5 bases). Germline CDR1 is MGHRA and CDR2 is YSYEKL. CDR3 size: 15 residues. V was clipped by 3 bases and J by 2 bases, with 13 bases between them.